A selection of T cell receptor beta chains follows, all from one sample in a study of T cells expressing NK-cell markers. TCRdb reprocessed the 5' RACE reads and stores each CDR3 protein as one record, lacking DNA. The sample's table shows 550,000 to 600,000 distinct CDR3 sequences. The specimen sequenced was blood T cells: a sorted CD56 or NKG2C T cell subset, CD4+ or CD8+ T cells, or bulk PBMC T cells (not recorded which). These receptors all stem from a man younger than 30 in good health. The CDR3 runs from the conserved cysteine through the conserved F or W.

V gene,J gene,CDR3 protein
TRBV4-3,TRBJ2-2,CASSQDAWRTGELFF
TRBV4-3,TRBJ2-4,CASSSQGGGGKNIQYF
TRBV12-5,TRBJ2-3,CASGLVVGSPSTDTQYF
TRBV6-5,TRBJ2-3,CASSYLGRASTDTQYF
TRBV18,TRBJ2-4,CASSKALPLAKNIQYF
TRBV20-1,TRBJ2-3,CSPYFSSGQGGTDTQYF
TRBV7-9,TRBJ2-5,CASSSAPAGETQYF
TRBV12-3/TRBV12-4,TRBJ1-1,CASTAGRTNTEAFF
TRBV12-3/TRBV12-4,TRBJ2-1,CASSQVLASHEQFF
TRBV20-1,TRBJ2-7,CSAKPGGKGNEQYF
TRBV5-1,TRBJ2-5,CASSSSGGHQETQYF
TRBV29-1,TRBJ2-2,CSVDPRDSNTGELFF
TRBV11-2,TRBJ2-5,CASVKGETQYF
TRBV5-5,TRBJ1-1,CASGPGLNTEAFF
TRBV20-1,TRBJ1-2,CSAPTGREGYGYTF
TRBV7-8,TRBJ1-5,CASSFYSGGLNQPQHF
TRBV4-1,TRBJ2-3,CASSQIVTDTQYF
TRBV4-1,TRBJ2-1,CASSRTSGTSGSNEQFF
TRBV5-1,TRBJ1-3,CASSLAGKSTIYF
TRBV20-1,TRBJ2-3,CSAISTGSFTDTQYF
TRBV4-1,TRBJ1-5,CASSQPAGQRNDQPQHF
TRBV6-2/TRBV6-3,TRBJ2-7,CASTRLAGVQEQYF
TRBV20-1,TRBJ1-3,CSAKGAGGGNTIYF
TRBV7-2,TRBJ2-1,CASSFQIAGIHNEQFF
TRBV5-1,TRBJ2-1,CASSSQFGRSYNEQFF
TRBV20-1,TRBJ1-5,CSAADREYSNQPQHF
TRBV5-1,TRBJ2-1,CASSFTDREQFF
TRBV12-3/TRBV12-4,TRBJ2-3,CASSLGTTSTDTQYF
TRBV27,TRBJ2-3,CASSSEGWGDTQYF
TRBV6-5,TRBJ1-5,CASRGQGNNQPQHF
TRBV7-9,TRBJ2-1,CASSSPISGEQFF
TRBV5-1,TRBJ1-1,CASSQEQGQGTEAFF
TRBV30,TRBJ2-7,CAWTENWGTEQYF
TRBV7-2,TRBJ2-7,CASSLGSGPGGSYEQYF
TRBV28,TRBJ2-7,CASSPRDAFQGQYF
TRBV20-1,TRBJ2-1,CSAIPLRDYGYNEQFF
TRBV11-2,TRBJ2-2,CASSRRSGELFF
TRBV12-3/TRBV12-4,TRBJ2-7,CASSTGLTGAYEQYF
TRBV12-3/TRBV12-4,TRBJ1-1,CASTSAGSTEAFF
TRBV27,TRBJ1-4,CASSPYDRVGEKLFF
TRBV6-5,TRBJ2-3,CASSYPRTGVTDTQYF
TRBV9,TRBJ2-7,CASSPGQDESYEQYF
TRBV29-1,TRBJ1-1,CSAQGAKSEAFF
TRBV10-3,TRBJ1-6,CAISLDLNHNSPLHF
TRBV11-2,TRBJ2-3,CASSFRRETDTQYF
TRBV27,TRBJ2-7,CASRSSAYEQYF
TRBV5-1,TRBJ2-1,CASTNGKVQFF
TRBV29-1,TRBJ2-5,CSVERKETQYF